Here is one TCR beta chain with its context. Its specific antigen is unknown. No quality values exist for individual bases; no much larger clone is one base distant. This sample includes further DNA sequences coding for the same CDR3. This entry comes from a study of Ad26.COV2.S vaccination and SARS-CoV-2 variants (dated by TCRdb to the early 2020s). With respect to the entire study: Vaccine-arm donors came from COV1001, a multicentre, randomized, double-blind, placebo-controlled phase I-IIa trial of Ad26.COV2.S in healthy adults. Ad26.COV2.S was administered intramuscularly at a dose of 5x10^10 or 1x10^11 viral particles, either as one shot or as two shots given 56 days apart. The specificity and breadth of SARS-CoV-2-reactive T cell receptors after Ad26.COV2.S vaccination were assessed by TCRbeta repertoire sequencing. The TCR-sequenced set comprised around 32 samples: around 20 Ad26.COV2.S vaccine recipients, 5 placebo recipients and 8 SARS-CoV-2 convalescent individuals. Participants in the trial were split at random into five groups of five each, receiving low-dose or high-dose Ad26.COV2.S once or twice, or else placebo on both occasions. Blinding of investigators to trial group allocation was maintained during experiments and outcome assessment.

Results and caveats for the whole study, not just this receptor: After vaccination, spike-specific CD8+ and CD4+ T cell responses were reported to show substantial breadth. Compared with placebo recipients, Ad26.COV2.S recipients showed higher spike-specific TCR breadth (P = 0.0014). The authors noted that total T cell responses may have been underestimated by the TCR breadth and depth analyses. Vaccine and placebo recipients had similar non-spike TCR breadth, a finding consistent with the vaccine containing only spike. The study was not powered for comparison of responses between vaccine doses or regimens.

The immunoSEQ Assay was the method used to sequence TCRbeta CDR3 regions. After extraction, genomic DNA underwent amplification by bias-controlled multiplex PCR, followed by high-throughput sequencing. The authors processed their data as follows. To quantify the absolute abundance of each unique TCRbeta CDR3 region, sequences were collapsed and filtered. T cell fraction was estimated by normalizing TCRbeta template counts to usable DNA, which was measured by amplifying reference genes present in all nucleated cells. Repertoire TCRs were annotated as SARS-CoV-2-specific when V gene, CDR3 amino acid sequence and J gene were exactly matched to a known reactive TCR set. The reference SARS-CoV-2 TCR set was derived from MIRA and filtered for enrichment in COVID-19-positive ImmuneCODE repertoires, a step that removed public or cross-reactive TCRs. Using the MIRA antigens, annotated TCRs were further analysed by specific ORF or by position within an ORF. Breadth was defined as the number of annotated unique rearrangements divided by the total number of unique productive rearrangements, and depth was defined as the summed frequency of the annotated unique rearrangements. Two-sided Wilcoxon rank-sum tests were applied when comparing TCR breadth between groups. In its TCRdb copy, this immuneACCESS table keeps in-frame sequences only and misses some clones. Where compared with another copy, unresolved V genes explain less than half of these, and the others have no known cause. The DNA was the basis for D and trimming; V, J and clone size are from that table. Recorded for this sample are roughly 500,000 clones; approximately 92% of them occurred a single time. The biggest ten clones account for roughly 2.5% of the sample.

Inclusive of the bounding cysteine and phenylalanine, the CDR3 is 13 residues long. Left in the record is the CDR3 DNA by itself, 39 bases read in frame from the first base. V ends up 5 bases short and J 7 bases short, with an unmatched junction base count of 7. The germline V gene provides CDR1 SGHTA and CDR2 FQGNSA. Sample treatment or condition, as interpreted from the label and publication: 15 to 20 received Ad26.COV2.S at low or high dose, single or two shots; about 5 received placebo; per-sample allocation not given. For vaccine and placebo recipients, the sequenced repertoires came from samples collected on day 63 after the first injection. Between 29 July and 7 August 2020, Cohort 1b enrolled around 24 adults aged 18-55 years at one site in Boston, USA. Ad26.COV2.S consisted of a replication-incompetent adenovirus type 26 vector by which a prefusion-stabilized SARS-CoV-2 spike protein from the original Wuhan strain was expressed.

The chain couples TRBV7-2 to TRBJ1-2; 7 of the junction bases match TRBD1. This specimen consisted of peripheral blood, obtained in a trial of Ad26.COV2.S vaccine versus placebo. This TCR was recovered from a person between 18 and 59 years old who received the Ad26.COV2.S COVID-19 vaccine or a placebo. The CDR3 reads as follows: CASSTRQGGGYTF. The DNA sequence follows: TGTGCCAGCAGCACCAGACAGGGAGGTGGCTACACCTTC.